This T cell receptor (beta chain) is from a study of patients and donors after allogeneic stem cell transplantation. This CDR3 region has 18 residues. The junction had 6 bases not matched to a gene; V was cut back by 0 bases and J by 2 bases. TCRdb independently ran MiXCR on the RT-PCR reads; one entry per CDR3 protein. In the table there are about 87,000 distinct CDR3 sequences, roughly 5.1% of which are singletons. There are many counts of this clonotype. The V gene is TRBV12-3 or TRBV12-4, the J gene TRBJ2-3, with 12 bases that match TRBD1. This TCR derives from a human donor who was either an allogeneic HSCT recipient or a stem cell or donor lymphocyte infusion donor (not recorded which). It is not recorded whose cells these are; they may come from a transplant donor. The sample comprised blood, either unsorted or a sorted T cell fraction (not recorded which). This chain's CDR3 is CASSLALGTGGPTDTQYF. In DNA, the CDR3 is TGTGCCAGCAGTTTAGCGCTAGGGACAGGGGGCCCCACAGATACGCAGTATTTT.